This TCR beta chain appears in the sequencing data of a study of blood T cell repertoires in COVID-19. Whole-study context: The samples span acute and convalescent COVID-19 from the United States, Italy and Spain. In each case, the material was cDNA or gDNA derived from T cells, B-cell-depleted T cells, or PBMCs.

The data were produced by immunoSEQ multiplex PCR, yet TCRdb's version contains in-frame clones alone and is incomplete. Among 100,000 to 150,000 clones listed, about 89% were seen once. This clone has only one observation. Input material: peripheral blood. The sequence was obtained from a man aged 50 or older with active or convalescent COVID-19.

The chain's CDR3 is CASGLVATGGEQYF. The CDR3 DNA is TGTGCTAGTGGTTTGGTCGCGACAGGGGGTGAGCAGTACTTC. This sequence joins TRBV12-5 and TRBJ2-7; 9 positions agree with TRBD1. The V segment lost 0 bases and the J segment 7 bases; nucleotides outside the gene matches: 4. CDR1 and CDR2 from the germline V gene are LGHNT and FRNRAP. The CDR3 has 14 residues.